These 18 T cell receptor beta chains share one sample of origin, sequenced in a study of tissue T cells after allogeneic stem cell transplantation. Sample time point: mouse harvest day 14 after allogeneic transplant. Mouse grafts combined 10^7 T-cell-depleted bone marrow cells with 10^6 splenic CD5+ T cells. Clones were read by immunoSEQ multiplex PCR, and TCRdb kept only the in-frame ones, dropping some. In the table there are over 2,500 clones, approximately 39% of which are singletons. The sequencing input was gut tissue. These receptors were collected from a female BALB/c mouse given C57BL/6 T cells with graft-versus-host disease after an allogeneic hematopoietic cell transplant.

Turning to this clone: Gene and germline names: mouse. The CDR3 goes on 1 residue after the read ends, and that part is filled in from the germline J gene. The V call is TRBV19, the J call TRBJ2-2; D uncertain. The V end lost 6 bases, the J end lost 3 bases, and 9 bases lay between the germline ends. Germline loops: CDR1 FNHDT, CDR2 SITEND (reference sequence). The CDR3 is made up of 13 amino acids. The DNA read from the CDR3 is TGTGCCAGCACCCGGCGGGACACCGGGCAGCTCTAC. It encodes CASTRRDTGQLY. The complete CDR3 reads CASTRRDTGQLYF.

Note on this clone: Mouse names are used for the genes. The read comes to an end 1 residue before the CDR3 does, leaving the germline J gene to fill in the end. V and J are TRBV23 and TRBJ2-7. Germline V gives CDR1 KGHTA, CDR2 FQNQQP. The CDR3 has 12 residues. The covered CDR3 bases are TGCTCCAGCAGTTTCCGGGGGTATGAACAGTAC. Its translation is CSSSFRGYEQY. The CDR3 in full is CSSSFRGYEQYF.

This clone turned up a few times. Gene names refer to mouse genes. Incomplete CDR3 DNA: TGTGCCAGCAAGGGGGAAAACACCGGGCAGCTCTAC. Translation: CASKGENTGQLY. Given in full, the CDR3 is CASKGENTGQLYF. The V call is TRBV3, the J call TRBJ2-2; weak D call: TRBD1 (6 bases). The CDR3 is cut off 1 residue early in the read; its end comes from the germline J gene. Looked up from germline, CDR1 is SNHLY and CDR2 is FYNGKV (reference sequence). The CDR3 sequence is 13 residues long. Trimming stripped 7 bases from V and 1 base from J, with 7 bases between.

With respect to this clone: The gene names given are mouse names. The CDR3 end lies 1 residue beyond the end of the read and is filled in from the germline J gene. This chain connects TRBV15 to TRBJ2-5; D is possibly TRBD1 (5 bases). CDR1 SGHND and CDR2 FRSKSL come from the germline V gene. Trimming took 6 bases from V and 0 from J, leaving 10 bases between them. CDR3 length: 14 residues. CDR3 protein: CASSPGINQDTQYF. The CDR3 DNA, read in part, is TGTGCCAGCAGCCCAGGGATTAACCAAGACACCCAGTAC.

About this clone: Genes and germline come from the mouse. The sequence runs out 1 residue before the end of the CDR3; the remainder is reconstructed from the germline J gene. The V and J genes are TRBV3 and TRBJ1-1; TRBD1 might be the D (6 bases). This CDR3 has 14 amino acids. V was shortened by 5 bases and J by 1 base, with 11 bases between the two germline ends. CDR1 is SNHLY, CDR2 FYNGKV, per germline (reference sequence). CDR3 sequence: CASSAGTRNTEVFF. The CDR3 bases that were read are TGTGCCAGCAGCGCCGGGACAAGAAACACAGAAGTCTTC.

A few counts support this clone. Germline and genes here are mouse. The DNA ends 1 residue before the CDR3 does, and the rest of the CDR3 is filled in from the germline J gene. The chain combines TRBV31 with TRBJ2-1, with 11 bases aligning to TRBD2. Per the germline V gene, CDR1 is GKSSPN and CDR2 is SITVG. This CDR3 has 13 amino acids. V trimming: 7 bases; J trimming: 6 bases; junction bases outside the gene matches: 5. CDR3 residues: CASYWGGVAEQFF. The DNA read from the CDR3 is TGTGCCTCATACTGGGGGGGCGTTGCTGAGCAGTTC.

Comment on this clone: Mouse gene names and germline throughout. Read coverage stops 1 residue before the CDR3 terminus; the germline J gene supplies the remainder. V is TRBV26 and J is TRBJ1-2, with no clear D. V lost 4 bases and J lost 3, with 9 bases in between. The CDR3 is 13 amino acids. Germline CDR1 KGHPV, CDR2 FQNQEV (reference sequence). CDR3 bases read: TGTGCCAGCAGTCCGCAGGCAGACTCCGACTACACC. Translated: CASSPQADSDYT. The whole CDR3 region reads CASSPQADSDYTF.

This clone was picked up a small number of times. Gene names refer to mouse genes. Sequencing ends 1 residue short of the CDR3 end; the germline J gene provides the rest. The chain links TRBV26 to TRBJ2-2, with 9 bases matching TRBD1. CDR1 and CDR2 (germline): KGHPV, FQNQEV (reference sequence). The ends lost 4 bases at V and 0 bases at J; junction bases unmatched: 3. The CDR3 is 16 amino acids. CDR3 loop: CASSPWDRANTGQLYF. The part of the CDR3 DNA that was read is TGTGCCAGCAGTCCGTGGGACAGGGCAAACACCGGGCAGCTCTAC.

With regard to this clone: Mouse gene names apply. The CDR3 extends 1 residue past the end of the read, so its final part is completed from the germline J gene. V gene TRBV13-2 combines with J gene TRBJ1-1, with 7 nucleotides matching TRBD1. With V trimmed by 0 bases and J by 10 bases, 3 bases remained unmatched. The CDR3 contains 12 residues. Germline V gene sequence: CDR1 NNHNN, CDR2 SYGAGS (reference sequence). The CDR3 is CASGDEGARVFF. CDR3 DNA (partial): TGTGCCAGCGGTGATGAGGGGGCGAGAGTCTTC.

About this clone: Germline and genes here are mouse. The chain's CDR3 is CASSPDWGNYAEQFF. The CDR3 bases that were read are TGTGCCAGCAGCCCCGACTGGGGGAACTATGCTGAGCAGTTC. The rearrangement uses TRBV5 and TRBJ2-1; 9 nucleotides agree with TRBD2. The read ends 1 residue before the CDR3 terminus; that terminus is restored from the germline J gene. The germline gives CDR1 LGHNA, CDR2 YNLKQL (reference sequence). Unmatched junction bases numbered 2, after V lost 4 bases and J lost 1 base. This CDR3 has 15 residues.

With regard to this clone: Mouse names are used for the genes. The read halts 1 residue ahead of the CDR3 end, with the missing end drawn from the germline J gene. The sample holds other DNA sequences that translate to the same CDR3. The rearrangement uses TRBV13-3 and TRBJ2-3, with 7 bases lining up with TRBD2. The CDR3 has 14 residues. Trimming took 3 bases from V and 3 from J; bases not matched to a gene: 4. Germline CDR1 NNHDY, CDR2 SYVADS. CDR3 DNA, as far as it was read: TGTGCCAGCAGTGTGGGGGGAGCCGCAGAAACGCTGTAT. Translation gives CASSVGGAAETLY. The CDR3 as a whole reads CASSVGGAAETLYF.

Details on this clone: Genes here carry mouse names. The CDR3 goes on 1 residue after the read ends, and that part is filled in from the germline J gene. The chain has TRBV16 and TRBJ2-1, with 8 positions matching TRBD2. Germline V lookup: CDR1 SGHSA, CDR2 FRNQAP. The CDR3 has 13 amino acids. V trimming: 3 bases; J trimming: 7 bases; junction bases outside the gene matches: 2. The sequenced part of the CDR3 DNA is TGTGCAAGCAGCTTGGGGGGGCGGGCTGAGCAGTTC. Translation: CASSLGGRAEQF. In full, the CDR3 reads CASSLGGRAEQFF. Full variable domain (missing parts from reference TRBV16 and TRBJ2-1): NAGVIQTPRHKVTGKGQEATLWCEPISGHSAVFWYRQTIVQGLEFLTYFRNQAPIDDSGMPKERFSAQMPNQSHSTLKIQSTQPQDSAVYLCASSLGGRAEQFFGPGTRLTVL.

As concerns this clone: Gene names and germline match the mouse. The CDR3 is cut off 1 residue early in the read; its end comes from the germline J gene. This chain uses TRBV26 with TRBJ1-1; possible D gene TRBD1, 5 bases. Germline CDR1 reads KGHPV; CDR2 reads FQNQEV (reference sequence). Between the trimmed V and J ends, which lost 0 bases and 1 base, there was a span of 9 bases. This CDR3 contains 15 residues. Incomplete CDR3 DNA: TGTGCCAGCAGTCTGTCCCGGGGGAGAAACACAGAAGTCTTC. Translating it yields CASSLSRGRNTEVF. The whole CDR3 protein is CASSLSRGRNTEVFF. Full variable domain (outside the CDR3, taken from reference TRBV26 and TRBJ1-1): NSKVIQTPRYLVKGQGQKAKMRCIPEKGHPVVFWYQQNKNNEFKFLINFQNQEVLQQIDMTEKRFSAECPSNSPCSLEIQSSEAGDSALYLCASSLSRGRNTEVFFGKGTRLTVV.

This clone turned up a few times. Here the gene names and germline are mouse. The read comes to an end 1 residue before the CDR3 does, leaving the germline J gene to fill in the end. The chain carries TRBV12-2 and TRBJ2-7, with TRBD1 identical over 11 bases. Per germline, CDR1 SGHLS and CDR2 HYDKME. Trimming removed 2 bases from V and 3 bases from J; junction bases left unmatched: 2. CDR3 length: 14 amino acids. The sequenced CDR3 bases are TGTGCCAGCTCTCCCGGGACAGGGGGCTATGAACAGTAC. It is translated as CASSPGTGGYEQY. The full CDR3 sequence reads CASSPGTGGYEQYF.

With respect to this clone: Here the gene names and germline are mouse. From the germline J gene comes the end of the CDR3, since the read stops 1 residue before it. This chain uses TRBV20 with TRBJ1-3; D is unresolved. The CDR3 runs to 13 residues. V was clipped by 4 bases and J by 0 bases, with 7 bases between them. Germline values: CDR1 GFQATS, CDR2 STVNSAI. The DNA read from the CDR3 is TGTGGTGCTAACGAGGTTTCTGGAAATACGCTCTAT. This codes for CGANEVSGNTLY. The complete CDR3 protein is CGANEVSGNTLYF.

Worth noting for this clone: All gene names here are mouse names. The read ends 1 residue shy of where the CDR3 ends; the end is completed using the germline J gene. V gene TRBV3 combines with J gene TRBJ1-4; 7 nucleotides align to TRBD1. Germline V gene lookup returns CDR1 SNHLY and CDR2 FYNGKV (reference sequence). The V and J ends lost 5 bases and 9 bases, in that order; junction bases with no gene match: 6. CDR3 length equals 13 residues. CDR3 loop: CASSLGQSQRLFF. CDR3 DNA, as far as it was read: TGTGCCAGCAGCCTGGGACAGTCCCAAAGATTATTT.

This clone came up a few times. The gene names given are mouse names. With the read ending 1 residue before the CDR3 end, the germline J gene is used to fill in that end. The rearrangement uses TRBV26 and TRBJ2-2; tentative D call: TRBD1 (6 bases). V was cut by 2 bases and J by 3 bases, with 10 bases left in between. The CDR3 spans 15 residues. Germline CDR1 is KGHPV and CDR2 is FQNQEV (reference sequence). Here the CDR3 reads CASSLTGRDTGQLYF. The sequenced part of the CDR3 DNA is TGTGCCAGCAGTCTGACAGGGAGGGACACCGGGCAGCTCTAC.

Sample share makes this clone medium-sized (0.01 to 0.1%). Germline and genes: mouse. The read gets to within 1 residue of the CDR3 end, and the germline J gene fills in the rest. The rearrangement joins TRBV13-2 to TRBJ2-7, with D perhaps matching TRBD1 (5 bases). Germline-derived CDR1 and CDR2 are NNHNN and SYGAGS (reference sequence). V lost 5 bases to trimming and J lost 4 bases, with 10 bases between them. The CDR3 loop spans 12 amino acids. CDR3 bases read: TGTGCCAGCGGAACCACAGGTTATGAACAGTAC. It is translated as CASGTTGYEQY. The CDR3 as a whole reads CASGTTGYEQYF.